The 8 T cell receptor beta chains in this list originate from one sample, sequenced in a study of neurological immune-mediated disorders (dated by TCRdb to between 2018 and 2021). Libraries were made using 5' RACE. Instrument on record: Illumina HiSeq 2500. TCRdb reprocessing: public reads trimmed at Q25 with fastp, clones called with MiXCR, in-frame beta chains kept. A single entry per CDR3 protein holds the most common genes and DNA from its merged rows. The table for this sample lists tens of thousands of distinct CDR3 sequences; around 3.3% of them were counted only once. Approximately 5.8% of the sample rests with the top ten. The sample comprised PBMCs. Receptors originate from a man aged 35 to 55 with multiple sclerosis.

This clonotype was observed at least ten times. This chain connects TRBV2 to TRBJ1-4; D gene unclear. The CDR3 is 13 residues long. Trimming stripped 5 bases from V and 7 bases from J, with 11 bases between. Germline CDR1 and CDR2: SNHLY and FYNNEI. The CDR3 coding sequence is TGTGCCAGCAGTCAGAACGCGGGTGAAAAACTGTTTTTT. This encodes CASSQNAGEKLFF.

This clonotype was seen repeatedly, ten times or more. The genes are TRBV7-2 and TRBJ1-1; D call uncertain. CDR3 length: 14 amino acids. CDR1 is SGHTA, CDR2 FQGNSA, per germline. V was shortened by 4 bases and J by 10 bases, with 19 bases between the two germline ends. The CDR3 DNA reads TGTGCCAGCAGCTCCCCCCCTGGAAGAATCGTAGCTTTCTTT. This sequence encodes CASSSPPGRIVAFF.

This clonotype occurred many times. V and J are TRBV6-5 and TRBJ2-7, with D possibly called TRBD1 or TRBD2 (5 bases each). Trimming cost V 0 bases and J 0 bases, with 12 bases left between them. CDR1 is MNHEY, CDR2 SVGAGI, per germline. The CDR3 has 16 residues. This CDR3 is CASSYSSLGASYEQYF. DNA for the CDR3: TGTGCCAGCAGTTACTCGAGTCTCGGGGCCTCCTACGAGCAGTACTTC.

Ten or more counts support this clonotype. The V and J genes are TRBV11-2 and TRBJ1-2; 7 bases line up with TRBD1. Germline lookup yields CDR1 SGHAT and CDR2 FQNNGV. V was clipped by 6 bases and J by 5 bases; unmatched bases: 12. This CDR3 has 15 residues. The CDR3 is CASRGPGQLYYGYTF. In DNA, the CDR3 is TGTGCCAGCAGGGGGCCGGGACAGCTCTATTATGGCTACACCTTC.

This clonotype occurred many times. CDR3: CAISAPGAAGTEAFF. The CDR3 coding sequence is TGTGCCATCAGTGCGCCCGGGGCCGCGGGCACTGAAGCTTTCTTT. This chain uses TRBV10-3 with TRBJ1-1; the D gene is possibly TRBD1 (5 bases). Germline CDR1 ENHRY, CDR2 SYGVKD. The V and J ends lost 4 bases and 4 bases respectively, with 16 bases between them. This CDR3 is 15 amino acids long.

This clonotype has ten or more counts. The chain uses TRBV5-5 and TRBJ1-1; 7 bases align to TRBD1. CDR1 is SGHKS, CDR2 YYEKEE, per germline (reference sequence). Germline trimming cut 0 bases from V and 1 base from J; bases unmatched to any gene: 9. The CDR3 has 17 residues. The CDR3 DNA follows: TGTGCCAGCAGCTTGGAAGCTAGGGGGCGCGGGAACACTGAAGCTTTCTTT. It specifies CASSLEARGRGNTEAFF.

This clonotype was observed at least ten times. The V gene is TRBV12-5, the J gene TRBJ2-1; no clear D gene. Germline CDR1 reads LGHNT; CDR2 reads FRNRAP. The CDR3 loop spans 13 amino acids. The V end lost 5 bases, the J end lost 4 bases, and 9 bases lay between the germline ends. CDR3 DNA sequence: TGTGCTAGTGGTCCTAGTCGATACAATGAGCAGTTCTTC. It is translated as CASGPSRYNEQFF. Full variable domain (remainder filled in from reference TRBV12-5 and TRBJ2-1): DARVTQTPRHKVTEMGQEVTMRCQPILGHNTVFWYRQTMMQGLELLAYFRNRAPLDDSGMPKDRFSAEMPDATLATLKIQPSEPRDSAVYFCASGPSRYNEQFFGPGTRLTVL.

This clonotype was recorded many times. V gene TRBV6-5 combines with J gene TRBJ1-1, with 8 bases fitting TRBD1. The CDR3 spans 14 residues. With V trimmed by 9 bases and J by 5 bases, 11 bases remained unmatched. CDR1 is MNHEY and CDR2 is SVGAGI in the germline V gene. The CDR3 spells CARLGQGIRTEAFF. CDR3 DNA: TGTGCCAGACTAGGACAGGGTATAAGGACTGAAGCTTTCTTT.